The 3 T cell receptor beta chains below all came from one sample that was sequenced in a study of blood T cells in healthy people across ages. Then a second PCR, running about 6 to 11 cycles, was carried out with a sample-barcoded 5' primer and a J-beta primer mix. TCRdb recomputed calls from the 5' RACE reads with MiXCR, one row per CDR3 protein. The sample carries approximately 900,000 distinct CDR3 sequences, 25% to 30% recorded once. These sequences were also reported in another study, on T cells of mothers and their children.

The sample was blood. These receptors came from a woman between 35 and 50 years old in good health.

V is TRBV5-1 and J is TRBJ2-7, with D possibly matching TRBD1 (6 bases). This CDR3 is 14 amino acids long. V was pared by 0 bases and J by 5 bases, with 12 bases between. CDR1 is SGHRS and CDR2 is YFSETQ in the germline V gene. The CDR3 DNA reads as TGCGCCAGCAGCTTGGCCCTGGGGGCGAACGAGCAGTACTTC. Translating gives CASSLALGANEQYF. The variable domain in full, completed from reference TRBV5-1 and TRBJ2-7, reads KAGVTQTPRYLIKTRGQQVTLSCSPISGHRSVSWYQQTPGQGLQFLFEYFSETQRNKGNFPGRFSGRQFSNSRSEMNVSTLELGDSALYLCASSLALGANEQYFGPGTRLTVT.

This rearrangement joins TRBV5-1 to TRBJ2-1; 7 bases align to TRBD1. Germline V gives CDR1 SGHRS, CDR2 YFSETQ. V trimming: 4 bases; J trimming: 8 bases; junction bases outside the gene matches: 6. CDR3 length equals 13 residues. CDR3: CASSGTGVYEQFF. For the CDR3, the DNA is TGCGCCAGCAGCGGAACAGGGGTTTATGAGCAGTTCTTC.

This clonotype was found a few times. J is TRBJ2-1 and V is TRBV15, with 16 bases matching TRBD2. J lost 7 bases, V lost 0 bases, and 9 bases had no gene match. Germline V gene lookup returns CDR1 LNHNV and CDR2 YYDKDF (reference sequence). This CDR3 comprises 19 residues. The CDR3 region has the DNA TGTGCCACCAGCAGAGATCTGGGGACTAGCGGGGGGGCCTTTAATGAGCAGTTCTTC. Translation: CATSRDLGTSGGAFNEQFF.